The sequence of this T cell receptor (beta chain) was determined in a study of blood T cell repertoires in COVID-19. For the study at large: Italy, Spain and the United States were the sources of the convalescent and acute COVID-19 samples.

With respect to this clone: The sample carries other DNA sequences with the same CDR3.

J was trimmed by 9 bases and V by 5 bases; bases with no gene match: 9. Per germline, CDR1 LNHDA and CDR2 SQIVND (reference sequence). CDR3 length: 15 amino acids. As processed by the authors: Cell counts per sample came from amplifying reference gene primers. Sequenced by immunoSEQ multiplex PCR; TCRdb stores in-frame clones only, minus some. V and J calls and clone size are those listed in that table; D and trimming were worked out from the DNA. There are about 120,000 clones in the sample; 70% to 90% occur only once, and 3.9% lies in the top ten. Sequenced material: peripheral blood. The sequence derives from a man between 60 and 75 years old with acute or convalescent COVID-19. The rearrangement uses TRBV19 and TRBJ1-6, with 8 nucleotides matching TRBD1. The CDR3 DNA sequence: TGTGCCAGTAGTCCTGGACAGGGTGGAAGTTCACCCCTCCACTTT. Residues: CASSPGQGGSSPLHF.